The 9 T cell receptor beta chains in this list originate from one sample, sequenced in a study of blood T cell repertoires in COVID-19 (dated by TCRdb to about 2020). Library preparation was by the immunoSEQ multiplex PCR assay. Here the immuneACCESS table is served through TCRdb, limited to in-frame sequences with V and J called. Missing clones are a known gap in these copies; in checked studies unresolved V genes cover under half, and the rest lacks a known reason. Recorded for this sample are 70,000 to 90,000 clones; 82% of them occurred a single time. Roughly 1.2% of the sample rests with the top ten. Sequences were obtained from peripheral blood. The receptors come from a woman of 80 years or more with acute or convalescent COVID-19.

The gene calls are TRBV7-2 and TRBJ2-7; D remains unclear. V was clipped by 1 base and J by 3 bases, with 10 bases between them. Germline lookup yields CDR1 SGHTA and CDR2 FQGNSA. The CDR3 spans 14 residues. CDR3 sequence: CASSLGWQNYEQYF. The CDR3 DNA is TGTGCCAGCAGCTTAGGGTGGCAGAACTACGAGCAGTACTTC.

This clone was observed a handful of times. The CDR3 DNA follows: TGTGCCAGCAGTGCCGGGGGGCGGGACTATGGCTACACCTTC. Translation gives CASSAGGRDYGYTF. The V gene is TRBV2, the J gene TRBJ1-2; tentative D call: TRBD1 (6 bases). Per the germline V gene, CDR1 is SNHLY and CDR2 is FYNNEI. The CDR3 is made up of 14 amino acids. Deletions cut 4 bases from V and 3 bases from J, with 12 bases between.

This clone was recorded a few times. The chain uses TRBV29-1 and TRBJ2-3; D perhaps matches TRBD2 (6 bases). The CDR3 runs 14 residues. Germline V gives CDR1 SQVTM, CDR2 ANQGSEA. Trimming took 6 bases from V and 1 from J, leaving 14 bases between them. The DNA of the CDR3 is TGCAGCGTGTTTCACGGGGGAGGCACAGATACGCAGTATTTT. Encoded protein: CSVFHGGGTDTQYF.

The rearrangement joins TRBV6-6 to TRBJ2-7; perhaps TRBD1 as D (6 bases). V dropped 7 bases and J dropped 1 base, with 14 bases sitting between them. This CDR3 contains 14 residues. In germline, CDR1 is MNHNY, CDR2 SVGAGI (reference sequence). CDR3 in DNA: TGTGCCAGCACCTCCGGGACACAGTCCTACGAGCAGTACTTC. Amino acids: CASTSGTQSYEQYF.

The chain couples TRBV7-8 to TRBJ2-1; 12 bases fit TRBD2. CDR3 size: 16 residues. The germline gives CDR1 SGHVS, CDR2 FQNEAQ. Germline trimming cut 1 base from V and 4 bases from J; bases unmatched to any gene: 2. The CDR3 loop reads CASSLGLAGAYNEQFF. The CDR3 nucleotides are TGTGCCAGCAGCTTAGGACTAGCGGGAGCTTACAATGAGCAGTTCTTC.

This clone turned up a few times. The rearrangement joins TRBV5-1 to TRBJ1-6; TRBD1 agrees at 10 bases. CDR1 is SGHRS, CDR2 YFSETQ, per germline. This CDR3 has 16 amino acids. With 3 bases clipped from V and 7 bases from J, the junction kept 7 bases outside the gene matches. CDR3 amino acids: CASSSEGQGLNSPLHF. In nucleotides, the CDR3 is TGCGCCAGCAGCTCGGAGGGACAGGGGTTGAATTCACCCCTCCACTTT.

V and J are TRBV27 and TRBJ2-7; 13 bases fit TRBD2. Trimming removed 6 bases from V and 2 bases from J; junction bases left unmatched: 1. CDR1 is MNHEY, CDR2 SMNVEV, per germline (reference sequence). This CDR3 contains 14 residues. The CDR3 loop is CASRGTSGTYEQYF. The CDR3 coding sequence is TGTGCCAGCAGAGGGACTAGCGGGACCTACGAGCAGTACTTC.

This clone was seen more than once but under ten times. The genes are TRBV6-1 and TRBJ1-1; D not certain. This CDR3 contains 15 residues. Germline-derived CDR1 and CDR2 are MNHNS and SASEGT. Trimming removed 1 base from V and 4 bases from J, with 13 bases in between. The CDR3 protein is CASSEESGVGTEAFF. The CDR3, as DNA: TGTGCCAGCAGTGAAGAGTCCGGGGTGGGCACTGAAGCTTTCTTT.

The chain recombines TRBV21-1 with TRBJ1-3; TRBD1, the table's D call, was not compared with the DNA. TRBV21-1 is recorded as a pseudogene. The CDR3 is made up of 16 amino acids. For the CDR3, the DNA is TGTGCCAGCAGCTTCCCAGGGGCGGCCTCTGGAAACACCATATATTTT. Protein product: CASSFPGAASGNTIYF.